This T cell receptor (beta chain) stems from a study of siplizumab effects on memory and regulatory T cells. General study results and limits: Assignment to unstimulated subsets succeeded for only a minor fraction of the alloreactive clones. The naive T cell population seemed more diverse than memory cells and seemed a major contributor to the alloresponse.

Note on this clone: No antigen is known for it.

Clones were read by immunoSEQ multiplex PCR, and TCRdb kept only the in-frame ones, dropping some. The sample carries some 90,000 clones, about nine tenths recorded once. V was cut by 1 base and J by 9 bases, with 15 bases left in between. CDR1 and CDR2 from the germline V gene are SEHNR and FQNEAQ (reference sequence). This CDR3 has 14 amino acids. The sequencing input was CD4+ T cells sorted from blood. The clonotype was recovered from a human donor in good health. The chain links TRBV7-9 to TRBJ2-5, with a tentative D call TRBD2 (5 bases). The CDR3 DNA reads TGTGCCAGCAGCTTAGTGGCAGGAGGCGCGGCCCAGTACTTC. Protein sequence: CASSLVAGGAAQYF.